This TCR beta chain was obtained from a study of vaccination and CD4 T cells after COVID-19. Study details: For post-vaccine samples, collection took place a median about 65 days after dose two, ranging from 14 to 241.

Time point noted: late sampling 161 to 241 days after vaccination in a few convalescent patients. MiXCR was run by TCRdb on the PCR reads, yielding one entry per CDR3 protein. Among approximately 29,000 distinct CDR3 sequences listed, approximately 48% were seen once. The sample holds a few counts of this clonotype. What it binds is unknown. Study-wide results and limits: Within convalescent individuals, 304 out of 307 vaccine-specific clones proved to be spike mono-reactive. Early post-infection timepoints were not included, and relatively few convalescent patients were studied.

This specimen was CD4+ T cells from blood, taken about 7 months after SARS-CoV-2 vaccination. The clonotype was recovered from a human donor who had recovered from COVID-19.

CDR3 loop: CATRDKEYSPLHF. The CDR3 region has the DNA TGTGCCACCAGGGACAAGGAGTATTCACCCCTCCACTTT. This chain connects TRBV24-1 to TRBJ1-6, with D possibly matching TRBD1 (5 bases). CDR1 and CDR2 from the germline V gene are KGHDR and SFDVKD. V dropped 7 bases and J dropped 8 bases, with 11 bases sitting between them. The CDR3 sequence is 13 residues long.